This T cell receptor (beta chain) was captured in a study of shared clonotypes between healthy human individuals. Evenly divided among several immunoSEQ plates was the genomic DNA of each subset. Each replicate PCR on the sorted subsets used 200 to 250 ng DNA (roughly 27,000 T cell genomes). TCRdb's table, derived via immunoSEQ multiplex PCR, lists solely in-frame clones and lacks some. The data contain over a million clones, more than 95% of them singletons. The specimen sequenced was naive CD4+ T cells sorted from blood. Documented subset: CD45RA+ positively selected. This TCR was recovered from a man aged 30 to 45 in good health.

CDR3 loop: CASSEPGGPDEKLFF. The CDR3 DNA reads as TGTGCCAGCAGTGAACCCGGGGGGCCGGATGAAAAACTGTTTTTT. The chain uses TRBV6-1 and TRBJ1-4, with D tentatively TRBD1 (6 bases). CDR1 is MNHNS, CDR2 SASEGT, per germline. The ends were cut back, 2 bases at V and 6 bases at J, with 13 bases in the middle. The CDR3 loop spans 15 amino acids.